These T cell receptor beta chains were read from a single sample in a study of T cells in Graves' hyperthyroidism and ophthalmopathy. Each CDR3 protein is one row after TCRdb ran MiXCR on the multiplex PCR reads. This table has 500,000 to 800,000 distinct CDR3 sequences, nearly 45% appearing once. The sample comprised peripheral blood or thyroid tissue (not recorded which). The receptors were gathered from an adult man with Graves' disease, either hyperthyroidism or ophthalmopathy (not recorded which). Both conserved end residues are part of each CDR3. The D gene is left open where the match is weak. The size entry is marked missing in some rows and otherwise reads once, few, many or a size class.

clone size,J gene,D gene,V gene,CDR3 DNA,CDR3 protein
NA,TRBJ2-4,NA,TRBV28,TGTGCCAGCAGTTTAGGGGGAAGGAACATTCAGTACTTC,CASSLGGRNIQYF
NA,TRBJ1-6,TRBD1,TRBV7-9,TGTGCTGACAGGGGCGATAATTCACCCCTCCACTTT,CADRGDNSPLHF
NA,TRBJ1-1,NA,TRBV6-5,TGTGCCAGCAGTGCAGGGATAACGGGGACTGAAGCTTTCTTT,CASSAGITGTEAFF
few,TRBJ1-5,TRBD1,TRBV12-3/TRBV12-4,TGTGCCAGCAGTTTTTACAGGGGCGGCAATCAGCCCCAGCATTTT,CASSFYRGGNQPQHF
NA,TRBJ2-7,TRBD1,TRBV7-8,TGTGCCAGCGCCCAGCCGGGACAGGGTATCCACGAGCAGTACTTC,CASAQPGQGIHEQYF
few,TRBJ2-7,TRBD1,TRBV12-3/TRBV12-4,TGTGCCAGCAGTTACGGCAGGGGGTTTCTCTACGAGCAGTACTTC,CASSYGRGFLYEQYF
many,TRBJ1-3,NA,TRBV6-5,TGTGCCAGCAGTTACTCGACTTTAGGCCCGCACAATTTT,CASSYSTLGPHNF
many,TRBJ1-1,NA,TRBV24-1,TGTGCCACCAGTCCTCCACAGGGCACTGAAGCTTTCTTT,CATSPPQGTEAFF
few,TRBJ1-6,NA,TRBV4-1,TGCGCCAGCAGCCAAGTGGATCTCATACGGTCACCCCTCCACTTT,CASSQVDLIRSPLHF
NA,TRBJ2-2,TRBD1,TRBV6-5,TGTGCCAGCAGTCATCGACAGGGGGCGAGCACCGGGGAGCTGTTTTTT,CASSHRQGASTGELFF
once,TRBJ1-1,TRBD1,TRBV11-2,TGTGCCAGCAGCTTAGCGCACGGGACAGACCTGAACACTGAAGCTTTCTTT,CASSLAHGTDLNTEAFF
few,TRBJ2-2,NA,TRBV19,TGTGCCAGCGCCTTCGAGGGGGTGGGGACCGGGGAGCTGTTTTTT,CASAFEGVGTGELFF
many,TRBJ2-5,TRBD2,TRBV20-1,TGCAGTGCTAGAGATCCTAGCGGGACAGCAGAGACCCAGTACTTC,CSARDPSGTAETQYF
NA,TRBJ2-7,NA,TRBV27,TGTGCCAGCAGTGTGGGCCTCCGGGACGAGCAGTACTTC,CASSVGLRDEQYF
NA,TRBJ1-1,NA,TRBV7-1,TGTGCCAGCAGCTCAATCGCGCAGGGAGGAGCTTTCTTT,CASSSIAQGGAFF
few,TRBJ1-2,NA,TRBV2,TGTGCCAGCAGTGAAACCCCGGGACTCCTAGGGGACTATGGCTACACCTTC,CASSETPGLLGDYGYTF
NA,TRBJ2-5,NA,TRBV9,TGTGCCAGCAGCTCCTCACTGGCAGGGAGGGAGACCCAGTACTTC,CASSSSLAGRETQYF
NA,TRBJ2-7,NA,TRBV7-9,TGTGCCAGCAGCCAACCGGGGGAGAGCTCCTACGAGCAGTACTTC,CASSQPGESSYEQYF
many,TRBJ1-2,NA,TRBV19,TGTGCCAGTAGGATTGACACAGGAGCCTATGGCTACACCTTC,CASRIDTGAYGYTF
NA,TRBJ1-1,NA,TRBV6-1,TGCGCCAGCAGGAAGGGGGGTATGAACACTGAAGCTTTCTTT,CASRKGGMNTEAFF
NA,TRBJ1-1,NA,TRBV2,TGTGCCAGCACCATGCCGGGCCCGAACACTGAAGCTTTCTTT,CASTMPGPNTEAFF
few,TRBJ1-2,NA,TRBV4-2,TGTGCCAGCAGCCAAGGGGAGGGAAACTATGGCTACACCTTC,CASSQGEGNYGYTF
NA,TRBJ1-2,NA,TRBV29-1,TGCAGCTTGGCCGACAGAAACTATGGCTACACCTTC,CSLADRNYGYTF
NA,TRBJ2-7,TRBD1,TRBV15,TGTGCCACCAGCAGCGTCTCGGGACAGGGGTCGGGCTACGAGCAGTACTTC,CATSSVSGQGSGYEQYF
NA,TRBJ1-2,TRBD1,TRBV2,TGTGCCAGCAAGAGACAGGGACACTATGGCTACACCTTC,CASKRQGHYGYTF
NA,TRBJ1-5,TRBD1,TRBV19,TGTGCCAGTAGTCCATTGACAGGGGGCCTAAGGGACCATCAGCCCCAGCATTTT,CASSPLTGGLRDHQPQHF
many,TRBJ1-6,TRBD1,TRBV20-1,TGCAGTGCTAGGTTGCTGACAGGGACAGGGTCACCCCTCCACTTT,CSARLLTGTGSPLHF